This TCR beta chain was found in a study of cytomegalovirus exposure and HLA in healthy donors. This CDR3 has 15 residues. With V trimmed by 5 bases and J by 2 bases, 8 bases remained unmatched. Per the germline V gene, CDR1 is SGHTA and CDR2 is FQGNSA. PCR used 60 Vbeta primers and 13 Jbeta primers. The data were produced by immunoSEQ multiplex PCR, yet TCRdb's version contains in-frame clones alone and is incomplete. The sample lists approximately 180,000 clones; more than 60% were seen once. As to this clone: No antigen is known for it.

Study results and caveats: Rare sequences made up most TCRs, while some public TCRs were found in many donors. 87-base-pair reads could not separate some V segments, including TRBV6-2 and TRBV6-3. Within a later analysis, the majority of CMV-associated TCR beta chains appeared HLA-restricted.

The sequence came from a human donor in good health. What was sequenced was PBMCs. The rearrangement uses TRBV7-2 and TRBJ1-2; 7 nucleotides match TRBD1. The CDR3 sequence is CASSPRQGTNYGYTF. The CDR3 coding sequence is TGTGCCAGCAGCCCCAGACAGGGAACCAACTATGGCTACACCTTC.